This T cell receptor (beta chain) was recorded in a study of shared clonotypes between healthy human individuals. The germline V and J ends were trimmed by 0 bases and 8 bases, with 17 bases remaining between them. Germline-derived CDR1 and CDR2 are LGHNA and YNFKEQ. The CDR3 has 16 residues. Deep-level settings were used for running the assay. The assay was immunoSEQ multiplex PCR, and TCRdb's table has in-frame clones only and misses some. This sample has around 550,000 clones, with approximately 95% found just once. It was CD45RO-negative cells, positively selected for CCR7, that made up naive CD8 cells, with terminally differentiated effector memory CD45RA+ cells excluded.

The TCR originated in a woman in her twenties or thirties in good health. Sequencing was performed on naive CD8+ T cells sorted from blood. The chain has TRBV4-2 and TRBJ2-1; D remains ambiguous. In nucleotides, the CDR3 is TGTGCCAGCAGCCAAGAAGTATCTCCCTTGGGCGATGAGCAGTTCTTC. As protein: CASSQEVSPLGDEQFF.